This paragraph covers one TCR beta chain sequence. Antigen unknown. These data belong to a study of Tregs in tolerant kidney transplant recipients. Study-wide results and limits: Few patients were studied, so findings need validation in larger groups. Biological reproducibility was not directly addressed in this study.

Germline CDR1 reads SNHLY; CDR2 reads FYNNEI. This CDR3 comprises 15 residues. The ends were cut back, 3 bases at V and 1 base at J, with 12 bases in the middle. Sequencing was performed with immunoSEQ multiplex PCR; in TCRdb, only in-frame clones are kept and a portion is missing. The sample has about 240,000 clones; 84% are singletons. The chain recombines TRBV2 with TRBJ2-5; TRBD2 is a possible D gene (6 bases). This clonotype was sampled from a human donor in good health. Sequenced material: CD4+ T cells from blood. This CDR3 is CASSDRRGLQETQYF. The DNA of the CDR3 is TGTGCCAGCAGTGATCGGCGGGGTCTCCAAGAGACCCAGTACTTC.